The present TCR beta chain was sequenced within a study of shared clonotypes between healthy human individuals. Study results and limitations: Sampling included only blood; tissue repertoires likely differ. Expectations were that clonotype sharing among donors would be affected by sequencing depth.

As concerns this clone: Its cognate antigen is unknown.

Assay execution proceeded at the deep level. Repertoires were generated with immunoSEQ multiplex PCR, while TCRdb's copy carries only in-frame clones and drops some. The sample holds about 460,000 clones, roughly three quarters seen once. Germline loops: CDR1 GTSNPN, CDR2 SVGIG (reference sequence). Between the trimmed V and J ends, which lost 4 bases and 9 bases, there was a span of 16 bases. This CDR3 is 14 amino acids long. The clonotype comes from a woman aged 40-49 years in good health. Some clones in this sample may be carry-over from other donors' samples. The chain employs TRBV30 and TRBJ1-6, with D unresolved. Sequenced sample: PBMCs. CDR3 protein: CAWNSFRLGSPLHF. DNA for the CDR3: TGTGCCTGGAATTCATTCCGGCTGGGTTCACCCCTCCACTTT.